The 11 T cell receptor beta chains below were found in one sample sequenced in a study of blood T cell repertoires in COVID-19. The assay was immunoSEQ multiplex PCR, and TCRdb's table has in-frame clones only and misses some. The sample yields fewer than 20,000 clones, 85% to 90% seen once. Sample: peripheral blood. Receptor source: a human donor in a cohort sampled during active COVID-19.

This chain connects TRBV11-2 to TRBJ2-7, with 8 bases matching TRBD2. CDR1 and CDR2 (germline): SGHAT, FQNNGV. The CDR3 is made up of 16 amino acids. V dropped 0 bases and J dropped 0; count of bases not matched to a gene: 4. The CDR3 loop reads CASSLDGGRRSYEQYF. Here the CDR3 DNA reads TGTGCCAGCAGCTTAGATGGCGGGAGGCGCTCCTACGAGCAGTACTTC.

The chain has TRBV5-4 and TRBJ1-1, with D unclear. V lost 0 bases and J lost 1, with 10 bases in between. CDR1 is SGHNT, CDR2 YYREEE, per germline (reference sequence). CDR3 length: 15 amino acids. CDR3 sequence reads: CASSLVGGKNTEAFF. DNA for the CDR3: TGTGCCAGCAGCTTGGTAGGCGGGAAGAACACTGAAGCTTTCTTT. The variable domain in full, with the rest retrieved from reference TRBV5-4 and TRBJ1-1, is ETGVTQSPTHLIKTRGQQVTLRCSSQSGHNTVSWYQQALGQGPQFIFQYYREEENGRGNFPPRFSGLQFPNYSSELNVNALELDDSALYLCASSLVGGKNTEAFFGQGTRLTVV.

The chain uses TRBV29-1 and TRBJ2-6; tentatively, D is TRBD1 (5 bases). In germline, CDR1 is SQVTM, CDR2 ANQGSEA. Between the trimmed V and J ends, which lost 2 bases and 0 bases, there was a span of 8 bases. CDR3 size: 15 residues. The CDR3 reads CSVEQGSSGANVLTF. CDR3 nucleotide sequence: TGCAGCGTTGAACAGGGCAGCTCTGGGGCCAACGTCCTGACTTTC.

The rearrangement uses TRBV10-2 and TRBJ1-6, with D possibly TRBD1 on 6 matching bases. Trimming stripped 2 bases from V and 11 bases from J, with 16 bases between. CDR1 is WSHSY, CDR2 SAAADI, per germline. This CDR3 contains 15 residues. In DNA form, the CDR3 reads TGCGCCAGCAGTGAGAGGGCCACAGGGATGGCACCCCTCCACTTT. It specifies CASSERATGMAPLHF.

V is TRBV7-2 and J is TRBJ1-4; maybe TRBD1 (5 bases). CDR3 length: 13 amino acids. Per the germline V gene, CDR1 is SGHTA and CDR2 is FQGNSA. The ends were cut back, 1 base at V and 9 bases at J, with 9 bases in the middle. In DNA form, the CDR3 reads TGTGCCAGCAGCTTAGGGGGCAGGAAAAAACTGTTTTTT. It specifies CASSLGGRKKLFF.

The J gene is TRBJ1-1, the V gene TRBV5-5; D unresolved. V was clipped by 4 bases and J by 5 bases, with 21 bases between them. This CDR3 has 16 amino acids. The V gene's germline CDR1 is SGHKS and CDR2 YYEKEE (reference sequence). CDR3: CASSLGGGGRRTEAFF. In DNA, the CDR3 is TGTGCCAGCAGCCTCGGTGGCGGCGGCCGGAGAACTGAAGCTTTCTTT.

The chain has TRBV18 and TRBJ1-4, with a possible D match to TRBD1 (6 bases). Trimming removed 3 bases at V and 6 bases at J, with 20 bases between. Germline CDR1 KGHSH, CDR2 LQKENI. The CDR3 sequence is 17 residues long. The CDR3 DNA sequence: TGTGCCAGCTCACCGCCCCCTCGGGACATTGAGGATGAAAAACTGTTTTTT. It specifies CASSPPPRDIEDEKLFF.

This chain connects TRBV2 to TRBJ1-1, with 7 positions matching TRBD1. Unmatched junction bases numbered 2, after V lost 6 bases and J lost 1 base. Germline V gene lookup returns CDR1 SNHLY and CDR2 FYNNEI. The CDR3 has 13 amino acids. The CDR3 DNA reads as TGTGCCAGCAGGGGACAGCCGAACACTGAAGCTTTCTTT. Translation gives CASRGQPNTEAFF.

The genes are TRBV6-1 and TRBJ1-2; 8 positions agree with TRBD1. Germline CDR1 is MNHNS and CDR2 is SASEGT. J lost 8 bases, V lost 1 base, and 6 bases had no gene match. The CDR3 runs to 14 residues. CDR3 bases: TGTGCCAGCAGTGAAGTTTCAGGGGGCTTGGGCTACACCTTC. Protein sequence: CASSEVSGGLGYTF.

This chain links TRBV27 with TRBJ2-2; tentative D call: TRBD2 (5 bases). CDR1 and CDR2 (germline): MNHEY, SMNVEV (reference sequence). The CDR3 length is 15 residues. Trimming cost V 1 base and J 3 bases, with 9 bases left between them. In DNA, the CDR3 is TGTGCCAGCAGTTTATATCGGGATGACACCGGGGAGCTGTTTTTT. Translated, it gives CASSLYRDDTGELFF.

This chain joins TRBV6-2 or TRBV6-3 and TRBJ1-1; no firm D call. Germline V lookup: CDR1 MNHEY, CDR2 SVGEGT. This CDR3 contains 14 residues. The V and J ends lost 0 bases and 0 bases respectively, with 5 bases between them. DNA for the CDR3: TGTGCCAGCAGTTACTCGCGATTGAACACTGAAGCTTTCTTT. It codes for CASSYSRLNTEAFF.